Listed below are T cell receptor beta chains from one sample, sequenced in a study of control samples from healthy donors and cancer patients. Measured with immunoSEQ multiplex PCR; TCRdb has only the in-frame clones, and not every one. The table lists approximately 160,000 clones, about 94% of them singletons. Sequencing was performed on blood. Source of these receptors: a woman aged 60 to 75 in good health. Each CDR3 is given with its conserved first and last residue. The D gene is left open where the match is weak. Size is stated for part of the rows, as once, few or many counts, or as a class when the clone is expanded.

abundance	d_gene	j_gene	v_gene	CDR3aa	CDR3nt
-	-	TRBJ1-6	TRBV7-8	CASSLMAPSYDSPLHF	TGTGCCAGCAGCTTAATGGCCCCCTCCTATGATTCACCCCTCCACTTT
-	-	TRBJ2-5	TRBV21-1	CASSKRCRGDQNGETQYF	TGTGCCAGCAGCAAAAGGTGTAGGGGAGACCAAAACGGGGAGACCCAGTACTTC
-	-	TRBJ1-6	TRBV27	CASTTGFDNSPLHF	TGTGCCAGCACTACAGGGTTTGATAATTCACCCCTCCACTTT
-	-	TRBJ1-1	TRBV6-2/TRBV6-3	CASSWGQSTEAFF	TGTGCCAGCAGTTGGGGACAAAGCACTGAAGCTTTCTTT
-	-	TRBJ1-1	TRBV4-1	CASSRPGPLNTEAFF	TGCGCCAGCAGCCGACCGGGACCGCTGAACACTGAAGCTTTCTTT
-	-	TRBJ1-1	TRBV4-3	CASSQGPVSNTEAFF	TGCGCCAGCAGCCAAGGTCCCGTTTCGAACACTGAAGCTTTCTTT
-	TRBD1	TRBJ1-6	TRBV4-3	CASSPSPYRGTYNSPLHF	TGCGCCAGCAGCCCATCACCCTACAGGGGTACCTATAATTCACCCCTCCACTTT
-	TRBD1	TRBJ2-5	TRBV5-6	CASIETGGERETQYF	TGTGCCAGCATTGAGACAGGGGGCGAAAGAGAGACCCAGTACTTC
-	TRBD2	TRBJ2-7	TRBV27	CASSFLASGAYEQYF	TGTGCCAGCAGTTTCCTCGCTAGCGGAGCCTACGAGCAGTACTTC
-	-	TRBJ2-3	TRBV24-1	CATSDSRDTQYF	TGTGCCACCAGTGATTCCAGAGATACGCAGTATTTT
-	-	TRBJ2-7	TRBV7-8	CASSYPRRDEQYF	TGTGCCAGCAGCTACCCGAGGCGTGACGAGCAGTACTTC
-	TRBD1	TRBJ1-5	TRBV5-1	CASSSGTGNNQPQHF	TGCGCCAGCAGCAGCGGGACAGGGAACAATCAGCCCCAGCATTTT
-	-	TRBJ2-5	TRBV10-3	CAISESVGDQETQYF	TGTGCCATCAGTGAGTCGGTAGGAGATCAAGAGACCCAGTACTTC
-	TRBD1	TRBJ1-6	TRBV9	CASSAFDRGPYSPLHF	TGTGCCAGCAGCGCCTTCGACAGGGGGCCTTATTCACCCCTCCACTTT
-	TRBD1	TRBJ2-7	TRBV28	CASCIVGTASYEQYF	TGTGCCAGCTGTATCGTCGGGACAGCCTCCTACGAGCAGTACTTC
once	TRBD2	TRBJ2-5	TRBV5-6	CASSEEGLAGETQYF	TGTGCCAGCAGCGAGGAGGGACTAGCGGGGGAGACCCAGTACTTC
-	TRBD1	TRBJ1-1	TRBV7-2	CASSLLGQGMNTEAFF	TGTGCCAGCAGCTTACTGGGACAGGGCATGAACACTGAAGCTTTCTTT
-	-	TRBJ2-7	TRBV11-3	CASSLGGQEPYEQYF	TGTGCCAGCAGCTTAGGAGGTCAGGAACCCTACGAGCAGTACTTC
-	-	TRBJ1-4	TRBV7-9	CASSQEQGGATNEKLFF	TGTGCCAGCAGCCAAGAACAGGGAGGAGCAACTAATGAAAAACTGTTTTTT
-	TRBD1	TRBJ2-2	TRBV19	CASSTSSGTGGATGELFF	TGTGCCAGTAGTACGAGCTCCGGGACAGGGGGCGCGACTGGGGAGCTGTTTTTT
-	-	TRBJ2-2	TRBV10-3	CAIIDTQNTGELFF	TGTGCCATCATCGACACCCAGAACACCGGGGAGCTGTTTTTT
once	TRBD1	TRBJ1-1	TRBV5-4	CASSADRGIAEAFF	TGTGCCAGCAGCGCAGACAGGGGTATAGCTGAAGCTTTCTTT
once	-	TRBJ1-6	TRBV15	CATSRDGRGFSSPLHF	TGTGCCACCAGCAGAGATGGCAGGGGATTTAGTTCACCCCTCCACTTT
-	-	TRBJ1-5	TRBV18	CASRQGNQPQHF	TGTGCCAGTCGACAGGGCAATCAGCCCCAGCATTTT
-	-	TRBJ1-1	TRBV7-2	CASSLALQRGTEAFF	TGTGCCAGCAGCTTAGCACTCCAGCGTGGCACTGAAGCTTTCTTT
-	-	TRBJ1-3	TRBV9	CASSVIDSDSGNTIYF	TGTGCCAGCAGCGTAATTGATTCCGATTCTGGAAACACCATATATTTT
once	-	TRBJ1-5	TRBV30	CAWSRAGGQPQHF	TGTGCCTGGAGTCGGGCTGGCGGTCAGCCCCAGCATTTT
-	-	TRBJ1-1	TRBV12-3/TRBV12-4	CASRIERNTEAFF	TGTGCCAGCAGGATCGAGAGGAACACTGAAGCTTTCTTT
-	-	TRBJ1-5	TRBV7-6	CASSPAGDNQPQHF	TGTGCCAGCAGCCCGGCGGGCGACAATCAGCCCCAGCATTTT
-	-	TRBJ2-1	TRBV11-2	CASSLNSKTMKQFF	TGTGCCAGCAGCTTAAACAGTAAGACAATGAAGCAGTTCTTC
-	-	TRBJ1-2	TRBV6-2/TRBV6-3	CTSSPDPTGGYTF	TGTACCAGCAGCCCAGACCCGACGGGTGGCTACACCTTC
once	-	TRBJ1-3	TRBV6-5	CASSYGSVSGNTIYF	TGTGCCAGCAGTTACGGATCCGTTTCTGGAAACACCATATATTTT
-	-	TRBJ2-3	TRBV21-1	CASRSPSGGPDTQYF	TGTGCCAGCAGATCCCCTAGCGGGGGTCCAGATACGCAGTATTTT
-	TRBD1	TRBJ1-4	TRBV28	CASRDRRSTNEKLFF	TGTGCCAGCAGGGACAGGCGATCAACTAATGAAAAACTGTTTTTT
-	TRBD2	TRBJ2-7	TRBV7-2	CASSLRGRGSYEQYF	TGTGCCAGCAGCTTACGCGGGCGGGGGTCTTACGAGCAGTACTTC
-	-	TRBJ1-5	TRBV18	CASSRHLTGNSNQPQHF	TGTGCCAGCTCACGACACCTGACAGGTAATAGCAATCAGCCCCAGCATTTT
-	-	TRBJ2-4	TRBV5-6	CASSLVLDRRILAKNIQYF	TGTGCCAGCAGCTTGGTGCTGGACAGAAGAATACTAGCCAAAAACATTCAGTACTTC
-	-	TRBJ1-6	TRBV6-1	CASSEAGQGGSPLHF	TGTGCCAGCAGTGAAGCGGGACAAGGAGGTTCACCCCTCCACTTT
-	TRBD1	TRBJ2-1	TRBV2	CASRIAGGVMNEQFF	TGTGCCAGCAGGATCGCAGGGGGCGTGATGAATGAGCAGTTCTTC
-	-	TRBJ2-5	TRBV29-1	CSVIPRGETQYF	TGCAGCGTGATCCCCAGGGGAGAGACCCAGTACTTC
-	-	TRBJ1-2	TRBV18	CASSPPAADGYTF	TGTGCCAGCTCACCACCGGCAGCGGATGGCTACACCTTC
-	-	TRBJ1-1	TRBV27	CASRWGLNTEAFF	TGTGCCAGCCGGTGGGGGCTGAACACTGAAGCTTTCTTT
-	-	TRBJ1-1	TRBV27	CATASLLATEAFF	TGTGCCACCGCCTCTCTTCTCGCGACTGAAGCTTTCTTT
-	TRBD1	TRBJ2-3	TRBV6-5	CASSPGTDYTDTQYF	TGTGCCAGCAGTCCCGGGACAGACTACACAGATACGCAGTATTTT
-	-	TRBJ2-5	TRBV5-1	CASSLVARGETQYF	TGCGCCAGCAGCTTGGTAGCTCGAGGAGAGACCCAGTACTTC
-	-	TRBJ2-1	TRBV5-1	CASSLGSVYNEQFF	TGCGCCAGCAGCTTGGGCTCAGTTTACAATGAGCAGTTCTTC
-	-	TRBJ1-1	TRBV30	CAWTLSRGNTEAFF	TGTGCCTGGACCCTTTCCCGGGGGAACACTGAAGCTTTCTTT
-	TRBD1	TRBJ1-2	TRBV2	CASKTGAMSYGYTF	TGTGCCAGCAAAACAGGGGCCATGAGTTATGGCTACACCTTC
once	-	TRBJ2-1	TRBV5-1	CASSFSGNEQFF	TGCGCCAGCAGCTTTAGCGGAAATGAGCAGTTCTTC
-	TRBD2	TRBJ2-5	TRBV11-2	CASSFDLAGRETQYF	TGTGCCAGCAGCTTCGATCTAGCGGGGCGGGAGACCCAGTACTTC